This T cell receptor beta chain stems from a study of CD8 T cells in ankylosing spondylitis. Overall study results and limits: The disease-linked clones had a CD8+ phenotype and low blood frequencies. Blood of patients with ankylosing spondylitis appeared to be characterized by a TCR beta motif of eight highly homologous variants. Significantly higher representation of disease-linked clones was reported for matched ankylosing spondylitis synovial fluid.

The CDR3 loop spans 15 amino acids. This clonotype was observed a handful of times. Its antigen remains unknown. TCRdb fed the 5' RACE reads into MiXCR, producing one record per CDR3 protein. The sample has about 180,000 distinct CDR3 sequences, around 8.9% seen once. The V gene is TRBV21-1, the J gene TRBJ1-5. TRBV21-1 is a listed pseudogene. What was sequenced was blood, either unsorted or a sorted T cell fraction (not recorded which). The receptor was isolated from a female donor with ankylosing spondylitis or in good health (not recorded which). The CDR3 here is CASSKVRLPNQPQHF. Here the CDR3 DNA reads TGTGCCAGCAGCAAAGTACGGCTGCCCAATCAGCCCCAGCATTTT.